The subject of this entry is one T cell receptor beta chain. Antigen: not known. V lost 3 bases to trimming and J lost 3 bases; unmatched junction nucleotides: 7. The length of the CDR3 is 16 residues. Germline CDR1 reads MNHNY; CDR2 reads SVGAGI (reference sequence). The naive CD8 fraction comprised CD45RO-negative cells positively selected for CCR7 and excluded terminally differentiated effector memory CD45RA+ cells. This entry belongs to a study of shared clonotypes between healthy human individuals. Whole-study results and caveats: The generation probabilities recorded for non-shared clonotypes fell below those of clonotypes shared by all four donors.

Libraries were prepared by immunoSEQ multiplex PCR; TCRdb keeps only in-frame clonotypes and omits some of them. The sample holds approximately 740,000 clones; around 92% are singletons and the top ten take about 24%. The TCR originated in a man aged 30-40 years in good health. The sample taken for sequencing was naive CD8+ T cells sorted from blood. The chain links TRBV6-6 to TRBJ2-1; 8 bases fit TRBD1. Here the CDR3 reads CASSYGGTGLYNEQFF. In DNA form, the CDR3 reads TGTGCCAGCAGTTATGGTGGGACAGGCCTCTACAATGAGCAGTTCTTC.